The entry below gives a single T cell receptor beta chain sequence along with its context. The PCR had 60 Vbeta and 13 Jbeta primers. The data were produced by immunoSEQ multiplex PCR, yet TCRdb's version contains in-frame clones alone and is incomplete. Of 95,000 to 100,000 clones in the sample, approximately 71% were seen once. The germline V gene encodes CDR1 SNHLY and CDR2 FYNNEI. The V gene lost 1 base and the J gene lost 5 bases, with 21 bases spanning the gap. The CDR3 is made up of 18 amino acids. The data were obtained in a study of cytomegalovirus exposure and HLA in healthy donors. Turning to the study itself: Roughly 180 million T cells yielded 100 million or so unique TCR beta sequences in earlier analysis.

As for the donors, each was a healthy bone marrow donor. The TCR comes from a female donor in good health and CMV-seronegative. The genes are TRBV2 and TRBJ2-1; possibly TRBD2 for D (7 bases). Sequenced input: PBMCs. CDR3 amino acids: CASSEGTGGGLFDNEQFF. CDR3 DNA: TGTGCCAGCAGTGAAGGGACTGGCGGGGGCCTTTTCGACAATGAGCAGTTCTTC.